These T cell receptor beta chains were read from a single sample in a study of regulatory T cells in long-lasting Graves disease. TCRdb re-called the multiplex PCR reads with MiXCR, one entry per CDR3 protein. This table has 350,000 to 450,000 distinct CDR3 sequences, around 23% appearing once. The starting material was peripheral blood mononuclear cells (PBMCs), obtained when the disease was refractory, from a patient treated with antithyroid drugs. Every receptor here comes from a woman between 40 and 50 years old with Graves disease. CDR3s include the opening cysteine and the closing phenylalanine or tryptophan. A D gene is named only where the DNA matches it firmly. Clone size is given for some rows only: seen once, a few or many times, or a class if the clone is expanded.

V	size	D	J	DNA	CDR3
TRBV11-2	many	TRBD2	TRBJ2-7	TGTGCCAGCAGACCCGGACTAGCGGGGTCGTCAGGGCAGTACTTC	CASRPGLAGSSGQYF
TRBV25-1	once	TRBD1	TRBJ1-2	TGTGCCAGCGGGTCCAGGGGGCCCCCCTATGGCTACACCTTC	CASGSRGPPYGYTF
TRBV28	many	TRBD2	TRBJ2-3	TGTGCCAGCAGTTTGGTACTAGCGGGGCTTAATACGCAGTATTTT	CASSLVLAGLNTQYF
TRBV2	NA	NA	TRBJ2-3	TGTGCCAGCAGTGTGGGTCGCACAGATACGCAGTATTTT	CASSVGRTDTQYF
TRBV2	few	NA	TRBJ2-2	TGTGCCAGCAGTGTTAGCAGTTCGAACACCGGGGAGCTGTTTTTT	CASSVSSSNTGELFF
TRBV20-1	few	TRBD1	TRBJ2-7	TGCAGTGCTAGAGACCGGGACAGGGGATTCTCCTACGAGCAGTACTTC	CSARDRDRGFSYEQYF
TRBV27	NA	TRBD1	TRBJ2-7	TGTGCCAGCAGTTTATACCCCGGGACAGGGGACGAGCAGTACTTC	CASSLYPGTGDEQYF
TRBV18	NA	NA	TRBJ1-1	TGTGCCAGCTCACCACCGACGGGGTACACTGAAGCTTTCTTT	CASSPPTGYTEAFF
TRBV5-1	NA	NA	TRBJ2-7	TGCGCCAGCAGCTTCGAGACTGGTTCCTACGAGCAGTACTTC	CASSFETGSYEQYF
TRBV28	many	NA	TRBJ1-5	TGTGCCAGCACTTCCCACGGGGGAGGCCAGCCCCAGCATTTT	CASTSHGGGQPQHF
TRBV4-1	NA	NA	TRBJ1-1	TGCGCCAGCAGCCAAGACTTCGGAGATCCTGAAGCTTTCTTT	CASSQDFGDPEAFF
TRBV28	NA	NA	TRBJ1-2	TGTGCCAGCAAAGGGGGACAATCAGGCTATGGCTACACCTTC	CASKGGQSGYGYTF
TRBV28	many	TRBD1	TRBJ2-2	TGTGCCAGCAGTTTGTACTACCCCGGGACAGGGGGCTCCGGGGAGCTGTTTTTT	CASSLYYPGTGGSGELFF
TRBV20-1	many	TRBD1	TRBJ1-2	TGCAGTGCAAATGGACAGGGGCGGGATCGGTATGGCTACACCTTC	CSANGQGRDRYGYTF
TRBV6-1	few	TRBD1	TRBJ2-1	TGTGCCAGCAGCCTGCGACTTTCGGACAGGGGCAATGAGCAGTTCTTC	CASSLRLSDRGNEQFF
TRBV10-1	few	TRBD2	TRBJ2-7	TGCGCCAGCAGTGCCGGGACTAGCGGGCAAACCTACGAGCAGTACTTC	CASSAGTSGQTYEQYF
TRBV5-1	many	TRBD1	TRBJ1-1	TGCGCCAGCAGCTTGGGGGACAGGGGTGCGCAGAACACTGAAGCTTTCTTT	CASSLGDRGAQNTEAFF
TRBV6-2/TRBV6-3	few	NA	TRBJ1-1	TGTGCCAGCAGTTACTCGTGGGAGACGAACACTGAAGCTTTCTTT	CASSYSWETNTEAFF
TRBV20-1	many	NA	TRBJ2-4	TGCAGTGCTAGCGGGTCCAAAAACATTCAGTACTTC	CSASGSKNIQYF
TRBV6-2/TRBV6-3	many	TRBD1	TRBJ1-2	TGTGCCAGCAGTTACGAACAGGGGAACTATGGCTACACCTTC	CASSYEQGNYGYTF
TRBV10-3	NA	NA	TRBJ2-3	TGTGCCACACAACCCGGGCAGCTTAATACAGATACGCAGTATTTT	CATQPGQLNTDTQYF
TRBV4-1	NA	NA	TRBJ2-7	TGCGCCAGCAGCCTGGGGCTCTCCCACTACGAGCAGTACTTC	CASSLGLSHYEQYF
TRBV11-2	many	TRBD1	TRBJ2-5	TGTGCCAGCAGCCTAAACTGGGACAGTCAAGAGACCCAGTACTTC	CASSLNWDSQETQYF
TRBV15	many	NA	TRBJ2-5	TGTGCCACCAGCAGGTGGGGGGCAGAGACCCAGTACTTC	CATSRWGAETQYF
TRBV19	few	NA	TRBJ1-1	TGTGCCAGTTTCCCCGGGGGCCCGAACACTGAAGCTTTCTTT	CASFPGGPNTEAFF
TRBV24-1	few	NA	TRBJ1-5	TGTGCCACCAGTGAAACAGGTCCACTCAATCAGCCCCAGCATTTT	CATSETGPLNQPQHF
TRBV10-2	NA	NA	TRBJ2-5	TGCGCCAGCGGACCTGGGACCGCGGGGACCCAGTACTTC	CASGPGTAGTQYF
TRBV11-2	few	NA	TRBJ2-1	TGTGCCAGCAGCTCCCTAACAGGGCGCAATGAGCAGTTCTTC	CASSSLTGRNEQFF
TRBV7-3	few	NA	TRBJ1-6	TGTGCCAGCAGCTGGGGCTTAAATTCACCCCTCCACTTT	CASSWGLNSPLHF
TRBV29-1	few	TRBD2	TRBJ2-4	TGCAGCGCCCAGACCCTAGCGGGCATTCAGTACTTC	CSAQTLAGIQYF
TRBV4-1	NA	TRBD1	TRBJ2-7	TGCGCCAGCAGCCAGCCGGGACAGGGGGCCTACGAGCAGTACTTC	CASSQPGQGAYEQYF
TRBV7-9	NA	NA	TRBJ2-2	TGTGCCAGCAGCTCTGTGCTCGCTTCCGCGAACACCGGGGAGCTGTTTTTT	CASSSVLASANTGELFF
TRBV2	few	NA	TRBJ2-6	TGTGCCAGCAGTGATGATGGGGCCAACGTCCTGACTTTC	CASSDDGANVLTF
TRBV3-1	NA	TRBD1	TRBJ1-1	TGTGCCAGCACCAGGACAGGGAACACTGAAGCTTTCTTT	CASTRTGNTEAFF
TRBV5-1	NA	TRBD1	TRBJ2-7	TGCGCCAGCAGCTTGGCCCCGACAGGGTACTACGAGCAGTACTTC	CASSLAPTGYYEQYF
TRBV20-1	NA	NA	TRBJ2-5	TGCAGTGCAAGGGGAGCTATGGAGACCCAGTACTTC	CSARGAMETQYF
TRBV29-1	NA	NA	TRBJ1-3	TGCAGCGTTGAAGGTGGTAGAAGAAACACCATATATTTT	CSVEGGRRNTIYF
TRBV28	many	NA	TRBJ2-7	TGTGCCAGCACTAGATATCGGCCTAAGGAATACGAGCAGTACTTC	CASTRYRPKEYEQYF
TRBV5-1	NA	NA	TRBJ2-7	TGCGCCAGCAGCTCGAGGACAATAGGGACCTACGAGCAGTACTTC	CASSSRTIGTYEQYF
TRBV3-1	NA	TRBD1	TRBJ2-7	TGTGCCAGCAGCCAGGGCCGGGACAGCGGCTACGAGCAGTACTTC	CASSQGRDSGYEQYF
TRBV3-1	many	NA	TRBJ2-5	TGTGCCAGCAGCCATCTACAAGAGACCCAGTACTTC	CASSHLQETQYF
TRBV30	NA	NA	TRBJ1-5	TGTGCCTGGAGTGAGGTCAGAGCGGCCTTTAGCAATCAGCCCCAGCATTTT	CAWSEVRAAFSNQPQHF
TRBV28	many	NA	TRBJ2-7	TGTGCCAGCAGTCAGGGTGGTCTCTACGAGCAGTACTTC	CASSQGGLYEQYF